Listed below are T cell receptor beta chains from one sample, sequenced in a study of shared clonotypes between healthy human individuals. TCRdb's table, derived via immunoSEQ multiplex PCR, lists solely in-frame clones and lacks some. The table has about 2 million clones, roughly 94% seen once. Specimen: naive CD4+ T cells sorted from blood. The source of these receptors is a man younger than 35 in good health. CDR3s include the opening cysteine and the closing phenylalanine or tryptophan. Fields, in order: V gene, J gene, D gene, clone size, CDR3 protein, CDR3 DNA. The D gene is left open where the match is weak. Expanded clones are given a class, and other clones once, few, many or no size at all.

>TRBV2|TRBJ2-7|.|.
CASSKWGSGTGTYEQYF
TGTGCCAGCAGTAAATGGGGGTCCGGGACGGGAACCTACGAGCAGTACTTC
>TRBV5-1|TRBJ1-4|TRBD1|.
CASSLETGENEKLFF
TGCGCCAGCAGCTTGGAGACAGGGGAGAATGAAAAACTGTTTTTT
>TRBV7-8|TRBJ2-7|.|.
CASSLESSAAYEQYF
TGTGCCAGCAGCTTAGAAAGTAGCGCGGCCTACGAGCAGTACTTC
>TRBV11-2|TRBJ1-4|.|.
CASSSNRATNEKLFF
TGTGCCAGCAGCTCAAACAGGGCAACTAATGAAAAACTGTTTTTT
>TRBV10-1|TRBJ2-3|.|once
CASSDRAGFTDTQYF
TGCGCCAGCAGTGACAGGGCGGGATTCACAGATACGCAGTATTTT
>TRBV4-2|TRBJ1-2|.|.
CASSQEEGQPAYGYTF
TGTGCCAGCAGCCAAGAGGAAGGCCAGCCCGCCTATGGCTACACCTTC
>TRBV18|TRBJ2-7|TRBD1|once
CASSPPGQGYEQYF
TGTGCCAGCTCACCACCGGGACAGGGATACGAGCAGTACTTC
>TRBV2|TRBJ1-1|TRBD1|.
CASRETGGRLGAFF
TGTGCCAGCAGGGAGACAGGGGGTCGATTGGGAGCTTTCTTT
>TRBV10-3|TRBJ2-7|.|once
CASSGQIYEQYF
TGTGCCAGCTCCGGACAAATCTACGAGCAGTACTTC
>TRBV19|TRBJ2-3|TRBD1|.
CASSTTGGIDTQYF
TGTGCCAGTAGTACTACAGGGGGCATAGATACGCAGTATTTT
>TRBV2|TRBJ2-2|.|.
CASSPDTLRGELFF
TGTGCCAGCAGCCCGGACACCTTGAGGGGGGAGCTGTTTTTT
>TRBV6-1|TRBJ2-4|.|.
CASSENRGRVAKNIQYF
TGTGCCAGCAGTGAAAATCGGGGCAGGGTTGCCAAAAACATTCAGTACTTC
>TRBV6-6|TRBJ1-5|.|.
CASSDRQVSQPQHF
TGTGCCAGCAGTGACCGACAGGTTAGCCAGCCCCAGCATTTT
>TRBV7-2|TRBJ1-1|.|.
CASSRQRGGNTEAFF
TGTGCCAGCAGCCGGCAGAGGGGGGGGAACACTGAAGCTTTCTTT
>TRBV6-5|TRBJ2-5|TRBD1|.
CASSRGQKQETQYF
TGTGCCAGCAGCCGGGGACAGAAACAAGAGACCCAGTACTTC
>TRBV2|TRBJ1-4|TRBD1|.
CASSDRQGNEKLFF
TGTGCCAGCAGTGACCGACAGGGGAATGAAAAACTGTTTTTT
>TRBV27|TRBJ1-5|.|.
CASSRDRISNQPQHF
TGTGCCAGCAGTAGAGACAGAATTAGCAATCAGCCCCAGCATTTT
>TRBV18|TRBJ1-6|TRBD1|once
CASSPRSGTDNSPLHF
TGTGCCAGCTCCCCACGCTCCGGGACAGATAATTCACCCCTCCACTTT
>TRBV4-3|TRBJ2-3|TRBD2|.
CASGGLAGATDTQYF
TGCGCCAGTGGGGGACTAGCAGGAGCTACAGATACGCAGTATTTT
>TRBV28|TRBJ1-6|.|.
CASSSGVPYNSPLHF
TGTGCCAGCAGTTCCGGGGTCCCCTATAATTCACCCCTCCACTTT
>TRBV28|TRBJ2-7|TRBD2|.
CASSFFLAGATYEQYF
TGTGCCAGCAGTTTTTTCCTAGCGGGTGCCACCTACGAGCAGTACTTC
>TRBV27|TRBJ2-7|.|.
CASPGRGYEQYF
TGTGCCAGCCCTGGACGGGGCTACGAGCAGTACTTC
>TRBV5-1|TRBJ2-1|.|.
CASSPGAGTYNEQFF
TGCGCCAGCAGCCCCGGGGCAGGGACCTACAATGAGCAGTTCTTC
>TRBV5-1|TRBJ2-5|TRBD1|.
CASSKGQGGETQYF
TGCGCCAGCAGCAAGGGACAGGGCGGAGAGACCCAGTACTTC
>TRBV5-5|TRBJ2-7|.|.
CASSLAFIQAYEQYF
TGTGCCAGCAGCTTGGCCTTTATACAGGCCTACGAGCAGTACTTC
>TRBV4-1|TRBJ2-7|TRBD1|.
CASSQIAGGEQYF
TGCGCCAGCAGCCAAATCGCAGGGGGCGAGCAGTACTTC
>TRBV20-1|TRBJ2-7|.|.
CSVWFPSEQYF
TGCAGTGTTTGGTTTCCCTCCGAGCAGTACTTC
>TRBV7-9|TRBJ2-5|.|.
CASSLKAAGETQYF
TGTGCCAGCAGCTTAAAGGCGGCCGGCGAGACCCAGTACTTC
>TRBV15|TRBJ2-7|TRBD2|.
CATSREATSGGYEQYF
TGTGCCACCAGCAGAGAGGCGACTAGCGGTGGCTACGAGCAGTACTTC
>TRBV30|TRBJ1-1|.|many
CAWILPNTEAFF
TGTGCCTGGATTCTACCTAACACTGAAGCTTTCTTT
>TRBV11-3|TRBJ2-7|.|.
CASSSAGQGFHEQYF
TGTGCCAGCAGCTCCGCGGGGCAGGGGTTCCACGAGCAGTACTTC
>TRBV5-1|TRBJ2-3|TRBD2|.
CASSLTSGTGDTQYF
TGCGCCAGCAGCCTGACTAGCGGGACTGGGGATACGCAGTATTTT
>TRBV5-1|TRBJ2-1|TRBD2|.
CASSPEGTTYNEQFF
TGCGCCAGCAGCCCGGAGGGGACTACCTACAATGAGCAGTTCTTC
>TRBV27|TRBJ1-5|.|.
CASNRNCNQPQHF
TGTGCCAGCAACAGAAATTGCAATCAGCCCCAGCATTTT
>TRBV6-5|TRBJ1-5|.|.
CASGREDQPQHF
TGTGCCAGCGGGAGGGAGGACCAGCCCCAGCATTTT
>TRBV4-1|TRBJ2-2|TRBD1|.
CASSHRIRQGNTGELFF
TGCGCCAGCAGCCACCGAATCCGACAGGGGAACACCGGGGAGCTGTTTTTT
>TRBV9|TRBJ1-6|.|.
CASSEGHARATLHF
TGTGCCAGCAGCGAAGGACACGCTCGAGCTACCCTCCACTTT
>TRBV10-3|TRBJ2-1|.|.
CAISVTGNEQFF
TGTGCCATCAGTGTAACAGGTAATGAGCAGTTCTTC
>TRBV7-2|TRBJ2-5|.|.
CASSSGGSEKTQYF
TGTGCCAGCAGCTCGGGGGGCTCCGAAAAGACCCAGTACTTC
>TRBV7-2|TRBJ2-7|TRBD2|once
CASSLNPLGLAGYEQYF
TGTGCCAGCAGCTTAAATCCCCTGGGACTAGCGGGATACGAGCAGTACTTC
>TRBV6-1|TRBJ1-4|TRBD1|.
CASSLDRGGEKLFF
TGTGCCAGCAGCCTCGACAGGGGTGGAGAAAAACTGTTTTTT
>TRBV2|TRBJ1-5|.|.
CASSESDGANQPQHF
TGTGCCAGCAGTGAGTCGGACGGAGCCAATCAGCCCCAGCATTTT
>TRBV2|TRBJ2-7|TRBD2|.
CASSEPPGTSGRPYEQYF
TGTGCCAGCAGTGAACCCCCTGGGACTAGCGGGCGCCCCTACGAGCAGTACTTC
>TRBV7-2|TRBJ2-3|TRBD2|.
CASSPRTSGSTDTQYF
TGTGCCAGCAGCCCTCGGACTAGCGGGAGTACAGATACGCAGTATTTT
>TRBV5-4|TRBJ2-4|.|.
CASSSDSGTKGKNIQYF
TGTGCCAGCAGCTCGGACTCCGGGACAAAAGGCAAAAACATTCAGTACTTC
>TRBV30|TRBJ1-2|TRBD1|.
CAWDRGGPNYGYTF
TGTGCCTGGGACAGGGGCGGACCTAACTATGGCTACACCTTC
>TRBV7-9|TRBJ2-2|.|.
CASSIPGNTGELFF
TGTGCCAGCAGCATTCCAGGGAACACCGGGGAGCTGTTTTTT
>TRBV5-6|TRBJ1-6|.|.
CASSLVGGNSPLHF
TGTGCCAGCAGCTTGGTAGGGGGTAATTCACCCCTCCACTTT
>TRBV19|TRBJ2-5|TRBD2|.
CASSYERGQETQYF
TGTGCCAGTAGCTACGAGCGGGGGCAAGAGACCCAGTACTTC
>TRBV7-8|TRBJ2-3|TRBD2|.
CASSLGLSGGAADTQYF
TGTGCCAGCAGCTTAGGGTTGAGCGGGGGGGCGGCAGATACGCAGTATTTT
>TRBV10-3|TRBJ2-2|TRBD2|once
CAIRTSGNTGELFF
TGTGCCATCAGGACTAGCGGGAACACCGGGGAGCTGTTTTTT
>TRBV10-1|TRBJ2-1|.|.
CASSRGPSYNEQFF
TGCGCCAGCAGTCGGGGGCCTTCCTACAATGAGCAGTTCTTC
>TRBV5-1|TRBJ1-4|TRBD1|.
CASSLGPLDRVNLNEKLFF
TGCGCCAGCAGCTTGGGCCCCTTGGACAGGGTCAATCTCAATGAAAAACTGTTTTTT
>TRBV5-6|TRBJ2-7|TRBD2|.
CASSLGLAVTYEQYF
TGTGCCAGCAGCTTGGGACTAGCAGTAACCTACGAGCAGTACTTC
>TRBV15|TRBJ1-2|TRBD1|.
CATTKDRGSYGYTF
TGTGCCACTACGAAGGACAGGGGAAGTTATGGCTACACCTTC
>TRBV2|TRBJ2-2|.|.
CASSEYGLSTGELFF
TGTGCCAGCAGTGAATACGGTCTTTCCACCGGGGAGCTGTTTTTT
>TRBV30|TRBJ1-2|.|.
CAWSLKGYGYTF
TGTGCCTGGAGTTTAAAGGGATATGGCTACACCTTC